The 8 T cell receptor beta chains given below trace back to one sample, sequenced in a study of blood T cell repertoires in COVID-19. TCRdb's copy holds only in-frame clones and misses some; the assay was immunoSEQ multiplex PCR. Among 650,000 to 800,000 clones listed, more than 80% were seen once. Sequenced material: peripheral blood. These receptors were obtained from a woman between 18 and 29 years old with acute or convalescent COVID-19.

This clone came up once. The rearrangement links TRBV18 to TRBJ2-7; 8 nucleotides match TRBD1. V shed 1 base, J shed 4 bases, and the junction held 6 bases outside the gene matches. The CDR3 extends over 15 amino acids. The V gene's germline CDR1 is KGHSH and CDR2 LQKENI. Here the CDR3 reads CASSPHTGGSYEQYF. CDR3 sequence (DNA): TGTGCCAGCTCACCACATACAGGGGGGTCATACGAGCAGTACTTC. Using reference TRBV18 and TRBJ2-7 for the parts outside the CDR3, the full variable domain is NAGVMQNPRHLVRRRGQEARLRCSPMKGHSHVYWYRQLPEEGLKFMVYLQKENIIDESGMPKERFSAEFPKEGPSILRIQQVVRGDSAAYFCASSPHTGGSYEQYFGPGTRLTVT.

This chain links TRBV7-3 with TRBJ2-2; D gene unclear. Germline loops: CDR1 SGHTA, CDR2 FQGTGA. This CDR3 region has 15 residues. The V end lost 4 bases, the J end lost 1 base, and 10 bases lay between the germline ends. CDR3 sequence: CASSSQTKNTGELFF. In nucleotides, the CDR3 is TGTGCCAGCAGCTCCCAAACTAAGAACACCGGGGAGCTGTTTTTT.

The chain carries TRBV30 and TRBJ1-2, with D hard to call. CDR3 length: 11 amino acids. Trimming stripped 6 bases from V and 8 bases from J, with 13 bases between. From germline, CDR1 is GTSNPN and CDR2 SVGIG (reference sequence). CDR3 amino acids: CACLGFQGYTF. The CDR3 nucleotides read TGTGCCTGTCTCGGTTTTCAAGGCTACACCTTC.

The V call is TRBV3-1 (or the pseudogene TRBV3-2), the J call TRBJ2-3; no firm D call. The CDR3 length is 14 residues. Germline V gives CDR1 LGHDT, CDR2 YNNKEL (reference sequence). V lost 1 base, J lost 7 bases, and 12 bases lay in between. CDR3 bases: TGTGCCAGCAGCCAAGCTAAGCCTACCAATACGCAGTATTTT. Its protein is CASSQAKPTNTQYF.

The V call is TRBV7-3, the J call TRBJ1-1; a weak D match, TRBD1 (5 bases). The CDR3 contains 19 residues. V was trimmed by 5 bases and J by 4 bases, leaving 29 bases between them. Per the germline V gene, CDR1 is SGHTA and CDR2 is FQGTGA. The CDR3 sequence: CASSPRWTLIRGSGTEAFF. In DNA form, the CDR3 reads TGTGCCAGCAGCCCACGATGGACCCTAATAAGGGGATCGGGCACTGAAGCTTTCTTT.

V usage is TRBV5-1 and J usage is TRBJ1-4; D remains ambiguous. CDR1 is SGHRS and CDR2 is YFSETQ in the germline V gene. V gave up 4 bases and J gave up 0 bases, with 7 bases separating them. The CDR3 runs to 14 residues. The CDR3 DNA is TGCGCCAGCAGCACCTATGCAACTAATGAAAAACTGTTTTTT. Translated, it gives CASSTYATNEKLFF.

The chain carries TRBV6-2 or TRBV6-3 and TRBJ2-2, with D possibly TRBD2 on 5 matching bases. Germline CDR1 reads MNHEY; CDR2 reads SVGEGT. CDR3 size: 14 residues. V lost 0 bases, J lost 7 bases, and 9 bases lay in between. Here the CDR3 reads CASSYSRGNGELFF. For the CDR3, the DNA is TGTGCCAGCAGTTACTCAAGAGGGAACGGGGAGCTGTTTTTT.

This clone was seen a single time. J is TRBJ1-1 and V is TRBV5-1; 9 bases line up with TRBD1. Trimming removed 4 bases from V and 0 bases from J; junction bases left unmatched: 7. Germline CDR1 and CDR2: SGHRS and YFSETQ. The CDR3 totals 16 residues. CDR3 bases: TGCGCCAGCAGCCGAGGGGACAGGGATATGAACACTGAAGCTTTCTTT. Translation: CASSRGDRDMNTEAFF.